The T cell receptor (beta chain) described here comes from a study of CD8 T cells in Susac syndrome. Random hexamers were used to reverse transcribe 0.5 to 1 ug of RNA. TCRdb re-derived calls from the immunoSEQ multiplex PCR reads in MiXCR, one entry per CDR3 protein. The sample lists 100,000 to 150,000 distinct CDR3 sequences; nearly 95% were seen once. CDR1 and CDR2 from the germline V gene are LGHDT and YNNKEL (reference sequence). The V segment lost 3 bases and the J segment 7 bases; nucleotides outside the gene matches: 11. The CDR3 sequence is 16 residues long. The sample was CD4+ T cells from PBMCs. This TCR came from a human donor in good health. The chain uses TRBV3-1 and TRBJ2-7; 11 bases match TRBD1. The CDR3 bases are TGTGCCAGCAGCCACCACAGGACAGGGGGCGCCGAGGAGCAGTACTTC. Translated: CASSHHRTGGAEEQYF.